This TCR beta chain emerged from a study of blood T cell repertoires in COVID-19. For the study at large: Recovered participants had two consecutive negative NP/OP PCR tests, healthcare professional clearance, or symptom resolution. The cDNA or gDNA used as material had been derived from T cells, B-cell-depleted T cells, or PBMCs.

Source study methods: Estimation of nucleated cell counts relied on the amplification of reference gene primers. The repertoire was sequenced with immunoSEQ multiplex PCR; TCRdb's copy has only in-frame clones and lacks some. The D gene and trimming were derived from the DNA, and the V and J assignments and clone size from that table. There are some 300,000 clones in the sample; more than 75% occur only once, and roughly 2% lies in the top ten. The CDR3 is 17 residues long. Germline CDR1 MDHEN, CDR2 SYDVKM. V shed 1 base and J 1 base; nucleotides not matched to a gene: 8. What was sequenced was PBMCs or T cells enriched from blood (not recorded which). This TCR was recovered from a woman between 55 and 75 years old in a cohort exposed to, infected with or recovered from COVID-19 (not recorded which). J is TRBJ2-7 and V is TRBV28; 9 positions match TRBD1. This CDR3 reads CASSLLSGTGQSYEQYF. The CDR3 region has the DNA TGTGCCAGCAGTTTATTATCCGGGACAGGGCAATCCTACGAGCAGTACTTC.